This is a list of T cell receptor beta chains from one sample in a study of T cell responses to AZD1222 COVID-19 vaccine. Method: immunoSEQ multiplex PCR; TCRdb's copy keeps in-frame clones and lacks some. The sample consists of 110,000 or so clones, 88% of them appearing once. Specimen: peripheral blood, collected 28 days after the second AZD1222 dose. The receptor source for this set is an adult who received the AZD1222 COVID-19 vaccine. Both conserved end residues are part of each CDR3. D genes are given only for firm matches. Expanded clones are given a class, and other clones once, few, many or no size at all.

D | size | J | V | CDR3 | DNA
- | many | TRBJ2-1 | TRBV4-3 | CASSQEEGSYNEQFF | TGCGCCAGCAGCCAAGAGGAGGGCTCCTACAATGAGCAGTTCTTC
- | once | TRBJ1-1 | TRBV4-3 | CASSQDGRGTEAFF | TGCGCCAGCAGCCAAGACGGCCGGGGCACTGAAGCTTTCTTT
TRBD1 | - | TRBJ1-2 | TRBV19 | CASNTPGQGNYGYTF | TGTGCCAGTAATACCCCGGGACAGGGAAACTATGGCTACACCTTC
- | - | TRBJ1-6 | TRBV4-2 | CASSQGSAEDNSPLHF | TGTGCCAGCAGCCAAGGGAGTGCAGAAGATAATTCACCCCTCCACTTT
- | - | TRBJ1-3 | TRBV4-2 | CASSQVQESSGNTIYF | TGTGCCAGCAGCCAAGTCCAGGAGAGCTCTGGAAACACCATATATTTT
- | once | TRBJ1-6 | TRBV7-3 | CASSLTGSSYNSPLHF | TGTGCCAGCAGCCTAACAGGGAGCTCCTATAATTCACCCCTCCACTTT
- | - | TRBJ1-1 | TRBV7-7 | CASSPGDGVTEAFF | TGTGCCAGCAGCCCAGGAGACGGGGTCACTGAAGCTTTCTTT
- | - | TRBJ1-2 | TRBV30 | CAWSVSPVAF | TGTGCCTGGAGTGTTTCCCCCGTCGCCTTC
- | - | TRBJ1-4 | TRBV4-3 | CASSQDGTSYEKLFF | TGCGCCAGCAGCCAAGACGGGACGTCCTATGAAAAACTGTTTTTT
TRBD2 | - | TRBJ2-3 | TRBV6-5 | CASKASGRGDTQYF | TGTGCCAGCAAGGCTAGCGGAAGAGGAGATACGCAGTATTTT
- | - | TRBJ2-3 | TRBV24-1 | CATSRAGQGGTDTQYF | TGTGCCACCAGTAGGGCGGGGCAGGGGGGCACAGATACGCAGTATTTT
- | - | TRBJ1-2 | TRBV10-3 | CAIRGFGASGYTF | TGTGCCATCCGAGGTTTTGGGGCAAGTGGCTACACCTTC
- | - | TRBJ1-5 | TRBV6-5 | CASRRQSNSNQPQHF | TGTGCCAGCAGACGACAGTCAAATAGCAATCAGCCCCAGCATTTT
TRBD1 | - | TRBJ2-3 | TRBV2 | CAITSGQIKHTQYF | TGTGCCATAACTTCGGGACAGATAAAACATACGCAGTATTTT
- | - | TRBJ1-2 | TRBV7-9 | CASSLEIGGSYGYTF | TGTGCCAGCAGCCTCGAGATAGGGGGGAGCTATGGCTACACCTTC
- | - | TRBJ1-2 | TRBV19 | CASTGAGTVTYYGYTF | TGTGCCAGTACAGGGGCCGGGACTGTTACGTATTATGGCTACACCTTC
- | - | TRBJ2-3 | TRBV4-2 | CASSQEVMRADTQYF | TGTGCCAGCAGCCAAGAGGTGATGAGGGCAGATACGCAGTATTTT
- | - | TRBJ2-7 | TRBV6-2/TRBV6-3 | CASSLDRYIYEQYF | TGTGCCAGCAGTTTAGACAGGTATATTTACGAGCAGTACTTC
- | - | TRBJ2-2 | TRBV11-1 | CASTGRWGTGELFF | TGTGCCAGCACCGGGCGTTGGGGCACCGGGGAGCTGTTTTTT
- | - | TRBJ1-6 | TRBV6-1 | CASSVSWDVSYNSPLHF | TGTGCCAGCAGTGTGTCATGGGACGTTTCCTATAATTCACCCCTCCACTTT
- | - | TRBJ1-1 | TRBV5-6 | CASSALTDLNTEAFF | TGTGCCAGCAGCGCATTGACAGACTTGAACACTGAAGCTTTCTTT
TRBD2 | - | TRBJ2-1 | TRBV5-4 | CASSPAGTSGSGDEQFF | TGTGCCAGCAGCCCGGCGGGGACTAGCGGGAGTGGTGATGAGCAGTTCTTC
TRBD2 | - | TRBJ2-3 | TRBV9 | CASSLGLELTDTQYF | TGTGCCAGCAGTTTGGGACTAGAACTCACAGATACGCAGTATTTT
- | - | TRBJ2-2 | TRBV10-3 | CAISQTSTGELFF | TGTGCCATCAGTCAAACCTCCACAGGGGAGCTGTTTTTT
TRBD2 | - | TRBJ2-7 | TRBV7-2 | CASNPGLGLDEQYF | TGTGCCAGCAATCCGGGACTAGGGTTGGACGAGCAGTACTTC
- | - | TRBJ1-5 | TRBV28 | CASSPGGRGPYSNQPQHF | TGTGCCAGCAGTCCGGGAGGCAGGGGACCTTATAGCAATCAGCCCCAGCATTTT
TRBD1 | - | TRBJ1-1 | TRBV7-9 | CASSPQGQGHTEAFF | TGTGCCAGCAGCCCCCAGGGACAGGGACACACTGAAGCTTTCTTT
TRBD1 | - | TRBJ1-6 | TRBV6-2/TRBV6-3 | CASSYPTGASSSYNSPLHF | TGTGCCAGCAGTTACCCAACAGGGGCTTCTAGCTCCTATAATTCACCCCTCCACTTT
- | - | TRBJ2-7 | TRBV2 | CASSGGPEPSYEQYF | TGTGCCAGCAGTGGGGGCCCGGAGCCCTCCTACGAGCAGTACTTC
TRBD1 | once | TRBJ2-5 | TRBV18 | CASSIRDRAPGTQYF | TGTGCCAGCTCAATCCGGGACAGGGCGCCGGGGACCCAGTACTTC
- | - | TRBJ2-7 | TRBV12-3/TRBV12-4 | CASSFGPSYEQYF | TGTGCCAGCAGTTTTGGTCCCTCCTACGAGCAGTACTTC
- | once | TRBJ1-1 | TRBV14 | CASSQTANTEAFF | TGTGCCAGCAGCCAAACAGCGAACACTGAAGCTTTCTTT
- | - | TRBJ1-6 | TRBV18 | CASSPLGNGDSPLHF | TGTGCCAGCTCACCGCTAGGGAACGGCGATTCACCCCTCCACTTT
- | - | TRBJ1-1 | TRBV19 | CASSIVHNTEAFF | TGTGCCAGTAGTATAGTCCATAACACTGAAGCTTTCTTT
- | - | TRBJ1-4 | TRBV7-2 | CASSLAGTNEKLFF | TGTGCCAGCAGCTTAGCAGGAACTAATGAAAAACTGTTTTTT
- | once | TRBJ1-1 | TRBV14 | CASSHEVDNAFF | TGTGCCAGCAGCCACGAAGTAGACAACGCTTTCTTT
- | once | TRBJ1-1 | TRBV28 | CASSFRKGDTEAFF | TGTGCCAGCAGTTTTAGAAAGGGCGACACTGAAGCTTTCTTT
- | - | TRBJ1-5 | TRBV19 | CASSMGGGQPQHF | TGTGCCAGTAGTATGGGGGGCGGTCAGCCCCAGCATTTT
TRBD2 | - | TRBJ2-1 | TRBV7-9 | CASSGRAGREVYNEQFF | TGTGCCAGCAGCGGACGGGCTGGGCGGGAGGTCTACAATGAGCAGTTCTTC
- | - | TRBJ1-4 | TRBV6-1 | CASSDAGGQDEKLFF | TGTGCCAGCAGTGACGCAGGTGGCCAGGATGAAAAACTGTTTTTT
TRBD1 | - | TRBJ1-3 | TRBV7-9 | CASSSRDRANTIYF | TGTGCCAGCAGCTCCCGGGACAGGGCAAACACCATATATTTT
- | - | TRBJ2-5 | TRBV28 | CASSLGGQETQYF | TGTGCCAGCAGTTTGGGGGGCCAAGAGACCCAGTACTTC
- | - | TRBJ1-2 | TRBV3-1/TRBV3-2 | CASSPDSNYGYTF | TGTGCCAGCAGCCCAGACAGTAACTATGGCTACACCTTC
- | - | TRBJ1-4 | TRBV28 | CASQGGGPEKLFF | TGTGCCAGCCAAGGGGGGGGGCCTGAAAAACTGTTTTTT
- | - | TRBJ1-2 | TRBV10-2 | CASSEPGTSNYGYTF | TGCGCCAGCAGTGAGCCCGGGACATCCAACTATGGCTACACCTTC
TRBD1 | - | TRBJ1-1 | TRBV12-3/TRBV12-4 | CASSRTGGTEAFF | TGTGCCAGCAGTCGGACAGGGGGGACTGAAGCTTTCTTT
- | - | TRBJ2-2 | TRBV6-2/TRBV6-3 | CATTPTLGGAGELFF | TGTGCCACCACCCCCACGCTAGGGGGGGCCGGGGAGCTGTTTTTT
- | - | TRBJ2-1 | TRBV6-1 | CASSDGLRIGEQFF | TGTGCCAGCAGTGATGGCCTCAGAATAGGTGAGCAGTTCTTC
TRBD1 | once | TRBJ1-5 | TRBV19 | CASKGQGAQPQHF | TGTGCCAGTAAGGGACAGGGGGCTCAGCCCCAGCATTTT
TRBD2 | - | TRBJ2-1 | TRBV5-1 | CASSFPAGVYNEQFF | TGCGCCAGCAGCTTCCCAGCGGGGGTATACAATGAGCAGTTCTTC
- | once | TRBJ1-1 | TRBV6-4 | CASRLEGTFNTEAFF | TGTGCCAGCAGACTCGAGGGGACATTTAACACTGAAGCTTTCTTT
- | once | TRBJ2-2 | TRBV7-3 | CASSLGQELPTGELFF | TGTGCCAGCAGCTTAGGCCAAGAGCTTCCCACCGGGGAGCTGTTTTTT
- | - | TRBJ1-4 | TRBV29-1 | CSVDLAQPPTNEKLFF | TGCAGCGTTGATCTCGCTCAACCCCCAACTAATGAAAAACTGTTTTTT
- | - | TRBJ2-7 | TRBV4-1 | CASSRAGFSSYEQYF | TGCGCCAGCAGCCGCGCGGGCTTCAGCTCCTACGAGCAGTACTTC
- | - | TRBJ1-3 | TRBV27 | CASSLTPDPGNTIYF | TGTGCCAGCAGTTTGACACCCGACCCTGGAAACACCATATATTTT